This T cell receptor beta chain was captured in a study of T cell changes during pregnancy in multiple sclerosis. The table came from immunoSEQ multiplex PCR; TCRdb's copy has only in-frame clones and leaves some out. This sample has 84,000 or so clones, with 94% found just once. CDR1 is SGHVS, CDR2 FQNEAQ, per germline. The CDR3 runs 15 residues. Between the trimmed V and J ends, which lost 6 bases and 8 bases, there was a span of 20 bases. The V call is TRBV7-8, the J call TRBJ2-1, with TRBD2 as a possible D gene (6 bases). The receptor comes from a female donor with multiple sclerosis, enrolled in a pregnancy study. This specimen consisted of peripheral blood, obtained in the third trimester of pregnancy. In DNA form, the CDR3 reads TGTGCCAGCAGACAAGGCCAACTGGCGGGGTATGAGCAGTTCTTC. Its translation is CASRQGQLAGYEQFF.